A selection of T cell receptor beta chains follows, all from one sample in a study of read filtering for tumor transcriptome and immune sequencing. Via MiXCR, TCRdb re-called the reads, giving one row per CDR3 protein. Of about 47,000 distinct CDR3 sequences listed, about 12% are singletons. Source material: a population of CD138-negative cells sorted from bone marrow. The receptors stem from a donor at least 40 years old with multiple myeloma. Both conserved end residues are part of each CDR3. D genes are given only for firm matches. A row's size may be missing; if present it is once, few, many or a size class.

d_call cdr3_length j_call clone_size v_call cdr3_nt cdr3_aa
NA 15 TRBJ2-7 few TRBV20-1 TGCAGTGCCACAAGCAGGCGGGACATCGGATACGAGCAGTACTTC CSATSRRDIGYEQYF
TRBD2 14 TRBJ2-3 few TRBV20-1 TGCAGTGCTAGACAAGCGGGAATCACAGATACGCAGTATTTT CSARQAGITDTQYF
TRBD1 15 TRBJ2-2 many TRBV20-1 TGCAGTGCCCCCACCCGGACAGGGAACACCGGGGAGCTGTTTTTT CSAPTRTGNTGELFF
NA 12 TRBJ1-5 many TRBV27 TGTGCCAGCAGGCTGGGTGATCAGCCCCAGCATTTT CASRLGDQPQHF
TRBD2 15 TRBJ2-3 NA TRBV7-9 TGTGCCAGCAGTTCGGGACTAGCGGCTACAGGTATGCAGTATTTT CASSSGLAATGMQYF
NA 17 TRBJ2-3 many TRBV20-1 TGCAGTGCTAGAGATCTCGGGGGGCTTGGGTATCAAGATACGCAGTATTTT CSARDLGGLGYQDTQYF
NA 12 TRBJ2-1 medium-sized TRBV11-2 TGTGCCAGCAGCGCCCTCCAGGGGGAGCAGTTCTTC CASSALQGEQFF
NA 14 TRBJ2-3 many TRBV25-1 TGTGCCAGCAGTGAATGGTTAGGGGCAGATACGCAGTATTTT CASSEWLGADTQYF
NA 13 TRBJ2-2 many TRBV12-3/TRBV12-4 TGTGCCAGCAACCCAAGTCCCACCGGGGAGCTGTTTTTT CASNPSPTGELFF
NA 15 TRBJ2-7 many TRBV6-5 TGTGCCAGCAGTTACGGGGCGGAGTACTCCTACGAGCAGTACTTC CASSYGAEYSYEQYF
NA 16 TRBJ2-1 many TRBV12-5 TGTGCTAGTGGCTACAATTTGGCAGCGGCCCCCAATGAGCAGTTCTTC CASGYNLAAAPNEQFF
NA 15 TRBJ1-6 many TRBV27 TGTGCCAGCAGAGCGCCCGGGAAAAGGATGTCACCCCTCCACTTT CASRAPGKRMSPLHF
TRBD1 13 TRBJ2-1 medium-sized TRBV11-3 TGTGCCAGCAGCAAACCAGGGGGAAATGAGCAGTTCTTC CASSKPGGNEQFF
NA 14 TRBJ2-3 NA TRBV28 TGTGCCAGCAGTTTACCAGGGAGCACAGATACGCAGTATTTT CASSLPGSTDTQYF
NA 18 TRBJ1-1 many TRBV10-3 TGTGCCATCAGTGAGTCCGGGCAGGGGCCTGCTACGAACACTGAAGCTTTCTTT CAISESGQGPATNTEAFF
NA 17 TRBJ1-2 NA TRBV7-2 TGTGCCAGCAGCTTAGGGGGCGTCGGGGGCAGAAACTATGGCTACACCTTC CASSLGGVGGRNYGYTF
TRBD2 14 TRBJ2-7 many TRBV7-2 TGTGCCAGCACCAGACTAGCGGGGTCCTACGAGCAGTACTTC CASTRLAGSYEQYF
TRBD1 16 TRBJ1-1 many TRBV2 TGTGCCAGCAGCCCTCGCGGGACAGGGAGTGCCACTGAAGCTTTCTTT CASSPRGTGSATEAFF
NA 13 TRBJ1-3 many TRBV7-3 TGTGCCAGCAGCCCCGGACCTGGAAACACCATATATTTT CASSPGPGNTIYF
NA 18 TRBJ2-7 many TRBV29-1 TGCAGCGTTGGGGTCCTCACAGGGCCGGCGGGGAGCTCCTACGAGCAGTACTTC CSVGVLTGPAGSSYEQYF
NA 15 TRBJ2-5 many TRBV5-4 TGTGCCAGCAGCTTGCCCCAGGGGATCCAAGAGACCCAGTACTTC CASSLPQGIQETQYF
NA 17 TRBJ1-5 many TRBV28 TGTGCCAGCACCCGGCAAGGACAGCAGTATAGCAATCAGCCCCAGCATTTT CASTRQGQQYSNQPQHF
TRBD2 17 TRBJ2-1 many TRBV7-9 TGTGCCAGCAGCCTATCCACACTAGCGGGAGTTCACAATGAGCAGTTCTTC CASSLSTLAGVHNEQFF
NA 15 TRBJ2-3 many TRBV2 TGTGCCAGCAGTAGGGACCACCCTGGAACAGATACGCAGTATTTT CASSRDHPGTDTQYF
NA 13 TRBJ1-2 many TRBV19 TGTGCCAGTAGTAGGCAGAATAACTATGGCTACACCTTC CASSRQNNYGYTF
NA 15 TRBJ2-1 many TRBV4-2 TGTGCCAGCAGCCAAGATGGGGGAATCGGCAATGAGCAGTTCTTC CASSQDGGIGNEQFF